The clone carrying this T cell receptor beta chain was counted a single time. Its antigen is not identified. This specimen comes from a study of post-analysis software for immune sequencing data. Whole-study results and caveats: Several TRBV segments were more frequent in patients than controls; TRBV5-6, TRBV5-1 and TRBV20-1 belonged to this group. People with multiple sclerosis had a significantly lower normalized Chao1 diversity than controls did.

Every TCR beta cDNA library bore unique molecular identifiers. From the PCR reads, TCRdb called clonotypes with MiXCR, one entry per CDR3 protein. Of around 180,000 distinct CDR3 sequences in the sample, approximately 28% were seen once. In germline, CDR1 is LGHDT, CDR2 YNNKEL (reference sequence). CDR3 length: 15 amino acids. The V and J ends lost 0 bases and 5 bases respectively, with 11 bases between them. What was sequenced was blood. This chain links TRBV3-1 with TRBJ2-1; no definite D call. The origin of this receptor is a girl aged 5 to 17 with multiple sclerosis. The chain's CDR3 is CASSQDLTPHNEQFF. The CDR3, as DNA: TGTGCCAGCAGCCAAGATCTGACACCCCACAATGAGCAGTTCTTC.